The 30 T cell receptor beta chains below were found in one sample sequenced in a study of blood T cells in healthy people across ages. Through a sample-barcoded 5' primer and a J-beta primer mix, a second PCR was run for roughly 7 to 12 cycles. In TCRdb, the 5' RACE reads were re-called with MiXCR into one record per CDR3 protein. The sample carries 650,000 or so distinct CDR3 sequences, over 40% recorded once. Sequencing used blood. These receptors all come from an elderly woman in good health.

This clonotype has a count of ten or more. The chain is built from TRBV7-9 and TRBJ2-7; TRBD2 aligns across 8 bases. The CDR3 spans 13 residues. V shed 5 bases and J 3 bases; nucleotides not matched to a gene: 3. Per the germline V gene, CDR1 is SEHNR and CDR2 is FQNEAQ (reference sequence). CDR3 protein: CASSNSGIYEQYF. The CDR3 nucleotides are TGTGCCAGCAGCAATAGCGGGATCTACGAGCAGTACTTC.

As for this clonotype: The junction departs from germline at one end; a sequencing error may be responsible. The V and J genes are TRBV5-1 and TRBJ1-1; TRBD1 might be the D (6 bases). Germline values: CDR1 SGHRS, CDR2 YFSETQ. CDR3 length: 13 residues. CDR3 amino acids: CASSLQGNTEAYF. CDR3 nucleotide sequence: TGCGCCAGCAGCTTGCAGGGGAACACTGAAGCTTACTTT. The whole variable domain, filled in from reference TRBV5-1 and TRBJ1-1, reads KAGVTQTPRYLIKTRGQQVTLSCSPISGHRSVSWYQQTPGQGLQFLFEYFSETQRNKGNFPGRFSGRQFSNSRSEMNVSTLELGDSALYLCASSLQGNTEAYFGQGTRLTVV.

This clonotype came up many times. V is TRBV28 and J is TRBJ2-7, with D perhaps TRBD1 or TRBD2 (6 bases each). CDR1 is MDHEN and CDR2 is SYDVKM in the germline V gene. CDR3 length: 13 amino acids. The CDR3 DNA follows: TGTGCGTTTGCAAAGGGGGGCGGAAACGAGCAGTACTTC. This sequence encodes CAFAKGGGNEQYF.

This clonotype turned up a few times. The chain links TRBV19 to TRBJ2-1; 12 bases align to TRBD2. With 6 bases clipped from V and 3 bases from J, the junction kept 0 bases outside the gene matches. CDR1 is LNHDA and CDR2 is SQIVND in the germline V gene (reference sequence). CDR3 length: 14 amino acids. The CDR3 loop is CASRGLAGYNEQFF. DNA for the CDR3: TGTGCCAGTAGGGGACTAGCGGGCTACAATGAGCAGTTCTTC.

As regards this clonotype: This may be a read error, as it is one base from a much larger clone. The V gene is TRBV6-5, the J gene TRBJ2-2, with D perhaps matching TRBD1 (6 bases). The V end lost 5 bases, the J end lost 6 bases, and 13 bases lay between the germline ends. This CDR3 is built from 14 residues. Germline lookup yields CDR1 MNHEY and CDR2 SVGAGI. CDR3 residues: CASSAGELSGELFF. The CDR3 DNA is TGTGCCAGCAGTGCAGGGGAATTGTCCGGGGAGCTGTTTTTT.

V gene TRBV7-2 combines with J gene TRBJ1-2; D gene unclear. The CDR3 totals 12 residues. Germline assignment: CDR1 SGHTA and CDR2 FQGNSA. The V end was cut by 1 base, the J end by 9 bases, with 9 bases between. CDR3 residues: CASSLDRARYTF. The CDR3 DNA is TGTGCCAGCAGCTTAGATAGGGCTCGCTACACCTTC.

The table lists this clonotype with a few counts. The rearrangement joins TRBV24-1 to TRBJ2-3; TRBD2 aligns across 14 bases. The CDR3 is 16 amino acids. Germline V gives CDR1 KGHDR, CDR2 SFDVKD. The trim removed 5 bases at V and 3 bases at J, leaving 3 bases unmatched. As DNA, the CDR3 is TGTGCCACCAGTGGGACTAGCGGGAGGACGACAGATACGCAGTATTTT. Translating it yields CATSGTSGRTTDTQYF.

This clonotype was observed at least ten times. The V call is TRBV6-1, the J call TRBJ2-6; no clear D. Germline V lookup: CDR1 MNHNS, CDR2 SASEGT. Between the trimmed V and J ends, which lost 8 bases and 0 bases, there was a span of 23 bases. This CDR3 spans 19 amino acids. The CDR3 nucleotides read TGTGCCAGCTTACCCTGGACGGATATACCCTACTCTGGGGCCAACGTCCTGACTTTC. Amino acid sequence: CASLPWTDIPYSGANVLTF.

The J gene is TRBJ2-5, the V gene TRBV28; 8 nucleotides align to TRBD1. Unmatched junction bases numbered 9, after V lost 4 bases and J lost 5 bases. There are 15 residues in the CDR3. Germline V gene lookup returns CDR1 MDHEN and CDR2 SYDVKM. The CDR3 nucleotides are TGTGCCAGCAGTTGGGAGACAGGGGCGCAGGAGACCCAGTACTTC. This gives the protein CASSWETGAQETQYF.

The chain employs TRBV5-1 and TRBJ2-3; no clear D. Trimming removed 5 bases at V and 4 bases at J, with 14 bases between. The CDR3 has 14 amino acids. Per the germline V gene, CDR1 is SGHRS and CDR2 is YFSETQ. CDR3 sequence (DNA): TGCGCCAGCAGGGATCAGGAGACATCAGATACGCAGTATTTT. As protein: CASRDQETSDTQYF.

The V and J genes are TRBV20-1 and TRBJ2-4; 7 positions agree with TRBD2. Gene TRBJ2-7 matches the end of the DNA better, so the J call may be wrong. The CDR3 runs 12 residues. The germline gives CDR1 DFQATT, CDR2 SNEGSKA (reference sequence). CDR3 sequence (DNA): TGCAGTGCTAAAGAGGGAGGGACCGAGCAGTACTTC. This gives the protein CSAKEGGTEQYF.

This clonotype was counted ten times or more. CDR3 in amino acids: CATLDRDRDSDTQYF. The CDR3 region has the DNA TGTGCCACCCTAGACCGGGACAGAGACTCAGATACGCAGTATTTT. The J gene is TRBJ2-3, the V gene TRBV15; 7 nucleotides agree with TRBD1. Germline V gene sequence: CDR1 LNHNV, CDR2 YYDKDF (reference sequence). Trimming took 8 bases from V and 4 from J; bases not matched to a gene: 12. The CDR3 is 15 residues long.

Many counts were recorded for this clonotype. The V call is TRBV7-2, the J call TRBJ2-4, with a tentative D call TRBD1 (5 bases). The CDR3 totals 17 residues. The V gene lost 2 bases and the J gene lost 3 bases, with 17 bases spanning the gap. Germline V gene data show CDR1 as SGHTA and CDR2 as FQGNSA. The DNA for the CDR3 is TGTGCCAGCAGCTTATTTGGTCCAGGGTTAGGCAAAAACATTCAGTACTTC. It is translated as CASSLFGPGLGKNIQYF.

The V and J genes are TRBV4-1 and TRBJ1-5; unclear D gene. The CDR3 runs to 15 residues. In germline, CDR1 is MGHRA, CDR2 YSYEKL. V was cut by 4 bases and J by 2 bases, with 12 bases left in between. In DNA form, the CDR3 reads TGCGCCAGCAGCCGAAGCAGGCACGGCAATCAGCCCCAGCATTTT. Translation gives CASSRSRHGNQPQHF.

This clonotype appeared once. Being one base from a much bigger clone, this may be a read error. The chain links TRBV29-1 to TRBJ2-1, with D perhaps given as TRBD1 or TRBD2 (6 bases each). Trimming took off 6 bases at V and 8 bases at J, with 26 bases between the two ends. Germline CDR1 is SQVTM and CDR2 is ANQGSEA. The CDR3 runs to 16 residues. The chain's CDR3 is CSVSVLPEQGGDEQFF. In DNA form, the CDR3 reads TGCAGCGTGTCGGTTCTGCCGGAACAGGGAGGCGATGAGCAGTTCTTC.

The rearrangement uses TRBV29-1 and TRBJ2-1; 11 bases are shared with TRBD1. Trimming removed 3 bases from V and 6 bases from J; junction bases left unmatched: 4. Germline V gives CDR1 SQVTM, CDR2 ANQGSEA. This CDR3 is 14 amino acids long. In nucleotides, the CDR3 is TGCAGCGTTGACGGGACAGGGGGTGGCAATGAGCAGTTCTTC. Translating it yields CSVDGTGGGNEQFF.

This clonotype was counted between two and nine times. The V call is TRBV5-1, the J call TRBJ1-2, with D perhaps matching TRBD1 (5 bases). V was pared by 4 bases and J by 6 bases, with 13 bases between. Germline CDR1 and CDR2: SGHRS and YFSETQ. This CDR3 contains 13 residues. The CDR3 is CASSVDGGHGYTF. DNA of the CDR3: TGCGCCAGCAGCGTAGACGGGGGACATGGCTACACCTTC.

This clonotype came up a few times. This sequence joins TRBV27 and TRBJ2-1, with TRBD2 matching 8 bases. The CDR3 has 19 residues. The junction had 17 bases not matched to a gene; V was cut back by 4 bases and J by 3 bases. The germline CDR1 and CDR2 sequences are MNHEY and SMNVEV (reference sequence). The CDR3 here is CASSSPLQRERVDYNEQFF. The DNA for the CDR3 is TGTGCCAGCAGTTCCCCCCTCCAGCGGGAGAGGGTCGACTACAATGAGCAGTTCTTC.

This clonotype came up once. CDR3 amino acids: CVSRRGAYSNQPQHF. The CDR3 DNA is TGTGTCAGCCGGCGTGGGGCCTATAGCAATCAGCCCCAGCATTTT. The chain joins TRBV19 to TRBJ1-5; maybe TRBD1 (5 bases). Germline loops: CDR1 LNHDA, CDR2 SQIVND (reference sequence). This CDR3 region has 15 residues.

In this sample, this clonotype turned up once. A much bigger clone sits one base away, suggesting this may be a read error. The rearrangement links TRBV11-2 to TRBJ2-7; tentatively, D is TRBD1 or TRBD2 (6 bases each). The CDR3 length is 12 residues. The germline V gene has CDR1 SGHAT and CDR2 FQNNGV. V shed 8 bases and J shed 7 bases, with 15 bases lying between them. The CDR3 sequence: CASGGLNNEQYF. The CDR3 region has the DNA TGTGCCAGCGGGGGGCTAAACAATGAGCAGTACTTC.

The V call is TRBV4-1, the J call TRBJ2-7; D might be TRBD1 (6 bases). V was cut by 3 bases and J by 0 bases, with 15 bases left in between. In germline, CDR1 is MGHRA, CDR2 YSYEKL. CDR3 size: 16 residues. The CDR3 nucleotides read TGCGCCAGCAGCCAGACCGCTTACAGGGACTCCTACGAGCAGTACTTC. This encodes CASSQTAYRDSYEQYF.

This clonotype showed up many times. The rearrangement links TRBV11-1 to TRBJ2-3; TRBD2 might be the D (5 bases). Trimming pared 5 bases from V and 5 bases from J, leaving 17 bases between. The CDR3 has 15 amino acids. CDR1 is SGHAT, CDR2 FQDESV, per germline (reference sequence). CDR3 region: CASSRSTTTRDTQYF. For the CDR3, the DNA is TGTGCCAGCAGCCGATCGACTACGACTCGAGATACGCAGTATTTT.

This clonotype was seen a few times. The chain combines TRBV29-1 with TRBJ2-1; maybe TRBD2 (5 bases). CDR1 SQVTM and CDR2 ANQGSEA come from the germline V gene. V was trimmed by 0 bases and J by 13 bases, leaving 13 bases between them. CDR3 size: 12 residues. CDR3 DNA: TGCAGCGTTGAAGAACAGCGGTTGCCCCAGTTCTTC. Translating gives CSVEEQRLPQFF.

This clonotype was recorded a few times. CDR3 sequence reads: CAISELTVNQPQHF. CDR3 nucleotide sequence: TGTGCCATCAGTGAATTAACAGTCAATCAGCCCCAGCATTTT. V usage is TRBV10-3 and J usage is TRBJ1-5, with D uncertain. The germline gives CDR1 ENHRY, CDR2 SYGVKD. V lost 3 bases and J lost 3, with 9 bases in between. This CDR3 has 14 residues.

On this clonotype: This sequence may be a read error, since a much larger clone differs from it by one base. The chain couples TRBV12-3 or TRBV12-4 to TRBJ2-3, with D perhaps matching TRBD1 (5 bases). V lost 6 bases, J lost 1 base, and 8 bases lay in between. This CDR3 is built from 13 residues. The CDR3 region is CASRGVRTDTQYF. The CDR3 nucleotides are TGTGCCAGCAGAGGGGTACGCACAGATACGCAGTATTTT.

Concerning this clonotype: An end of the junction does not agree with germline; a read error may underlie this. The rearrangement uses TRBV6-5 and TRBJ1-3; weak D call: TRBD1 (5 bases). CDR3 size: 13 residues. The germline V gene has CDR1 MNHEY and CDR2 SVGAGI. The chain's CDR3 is CATACSLGNTIYF. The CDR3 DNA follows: TGCGCGACAGCCTGTAGCCTTGGAAACACCATATATTTT.

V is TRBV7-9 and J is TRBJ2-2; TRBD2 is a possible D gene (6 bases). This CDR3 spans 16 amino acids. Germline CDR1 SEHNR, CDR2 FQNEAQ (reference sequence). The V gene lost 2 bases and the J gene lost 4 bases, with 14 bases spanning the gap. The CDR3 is CASSLLRLGGTGELFF. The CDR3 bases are TGTGCCAGCAGCTTACTTCGACTAGGCGGCACCGGGGAGCTGTTTTTT.

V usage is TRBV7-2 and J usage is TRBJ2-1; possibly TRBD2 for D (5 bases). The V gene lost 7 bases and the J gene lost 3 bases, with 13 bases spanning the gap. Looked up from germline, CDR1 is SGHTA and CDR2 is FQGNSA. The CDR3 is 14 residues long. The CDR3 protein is CASTQARVYNEQFF. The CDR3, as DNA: TGTGCCAGCACCCAAGCGAGGGTCTACAATGAGCAGTTCTTC.

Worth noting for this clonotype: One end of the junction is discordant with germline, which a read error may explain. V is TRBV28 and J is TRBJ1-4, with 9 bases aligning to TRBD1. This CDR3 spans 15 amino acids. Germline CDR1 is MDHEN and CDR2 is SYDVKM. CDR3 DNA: TGTGCCGGCAGTTCATGGGACAGGGTCAATGAAAAACTGTTTTTT. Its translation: CAGSSWDRVNEKLFF. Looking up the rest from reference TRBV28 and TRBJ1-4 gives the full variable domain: DVKVTQSSRYLVKRTGEKVFLECVQDMDHENMFWYRQDPGLGLRLIYFSYDVKMKEKGDIPEGYSVSREKKERFSLILESASTNQTSMYLCAGSSWDRVNEKLFFGSGTQLSVL.

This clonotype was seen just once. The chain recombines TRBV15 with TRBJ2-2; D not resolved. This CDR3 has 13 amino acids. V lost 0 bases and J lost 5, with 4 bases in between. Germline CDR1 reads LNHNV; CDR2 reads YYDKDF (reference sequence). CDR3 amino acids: CATSREVTGELFF. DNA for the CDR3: TGTGCCACCAGCAGAGAAGTTACCGGGGAGCTGTTTTTT.